The 26 T cell receptor beta chains below were found in one sample sequenced in a study of OX40 agonist ivuxolimab in advanced cancers. The table came from immunoSEQ multiplex PCR; TCRdb's copy has only in-frame clones and leaves some out. The sample lists about 49,000 clones; around 85% were seen once. The sequences come from CD4+ or CD8+ T cells sorted from blood, collected in a trial of the OX40 agonist ivuxolimab. The receptors were sampled from an adult with an advanced solid tumor such as melanoma, head and neck, liver or kidney cancer.

The rearrangement links TRBV6-5 to TRBJ2-3, with 8 bases identical to TRBD1. The CDR3 loop spans 13 amino acids. The V gene's germline CDR1 is MNHEY and CDR2 SVGAGI. The junction had 6 bases not matched to a gene; V was cut back by 2 bases and J by 11 bases. CDR3 sequence reads: CASSYGNRGMQYF. In DNA form, the CDR3 reads TGTGCCAGCAGTTACGGAAACAGGGGGATGCAGTATTTT.

The genes are TRBV7-9 and TRBJ2-2, with no clear D. There are 14 residues in the CDR3. The germline CDR1 and CDR2 sequences are SEHNR and FQNEAQ (reference sequence). Trimming left V 3 bases short and J 3 bases short, with 8 bases between. As DNA, the CDR3 is TGTGCCAGCAGCTTTCGGGTGGACACCGGGGAGCTGTTTTTT. Its protein product is CASSFRVDTGELFF.

Note on this clone: One junction end disagrees with the germline gene, perhaps due to a read error. The chain combines TRBV29-1 with TRBJ2-7; a weak D match, TRBD2 (6 bases). CDR1 and CDR2 from the germline V gene are SQVTM and ANQGSEA. The CDR3 is 12 residues long. The chain's CDR3 is CAIGTVSNEQYF. In DNA, the CDR3 is TGCGCTATCGGGACTGTCTCCAACGAGCAGTACTTC.

This chain uses TRBV27 with TRBJ2-6, with D perhaps matching TRBD1 or TRBD2 (5 bases each). This CDR3 contains 17 residues. V was pared by 0 bases and J by 3 bases, with 12 bases between. CDR1 is MNHEY and CDR2 is SMNVEV in the germline V gene (reference sequence). The CDR3 is CASSLSSGLVGANVLTF. The CDR3 coding sequence is TGTGCCAGCAGTTTATCCTCGGGGCTTGTTGGGGCCAACGTCCTGACTTTC.

This chain connects TRBV21-1 to TRBJ1-2; the DNA was not used to check the table's D call, TRBD1. TRBV21-1 is flagged as a pseudogene. This CDR3 region has 16 residues. The CDR3: CASNRQGILNNYGYTF. CDR3 DNA: TGTGCCAGCAACCGACAGGGGATTCTCAATAACTATGGCTACACCTTC.

The chain couples TRBV4-3 to TRBJ1-2; D might be TRBD1 (5 bases). CDR1 and CDR2 (germline): LGHNA, YSLEER. Trimming left V 0 bases short and J 0 bases short, with 8 bases between. This CDR3 region has 15 residues. The CDR3 sequence: CASSQEAGTNYGYTF. The CDR3 DNA is TGCGCCAGCAGCCAAGAGGCAGGGACTAACTATGGCTACACCTTC.

This sequence joins TRBV28 and TRBJ2-1; 8 bases fit TRBD1. J gave up 7 bases and V 5 bases, and 7 bases lay outside the gene matches. Germline loops: CDR1 MDHEN, CDR2 SYDVKM. This CDR3 contains 14 residues. For the CDR3, the DNA is TGTGCCAGCAGTCCTGATGGGACAGGTAATGAGCAGTTCTTC. Encoded protein: CASSPDGTGNEQFF.

This clone was seen only once. This chain links TRBV11-2 with TRBJ2-1; no reliable D call. The CDR3 is 13 amino acids. Trimming shortened V by 1 base and J by 4 bases, and 5 bases separated the two germline ends. In germline, CDR1 is SGHAT, CDR2 FQNNGV. The CDR3 protein is CASSLGRYNEQFF. The DNA for the CDR3 is TGTGCCAGCAGCTTAGGGCGTTACAATGAGCAGTTCTTC.

The genes are TRBV7-9 and TRBJ1-1; tentative D call: TRBD1 (5 bases). Germline-derived CDR1 and CDR2 are SEHNR and FQNEAQ (reference sequence). The V and J ends lost 7 bases and 1 base respectively, with 22 bases between them. CDR3 length: 17 amino acids. For the CDR3, the DNA is TGTGCCAGCACAAAGGAGGGGCGGGGTCCTACGAACACTGAAGCTTTCTTT. Protein product: CASTKEGRGPTNTEAFF.

The CDR3 bases are TGCGCCAGCAGCCAAGATCCGAACACTGAAGCTTTCTTT. Protein product: CASSQDPNTEAFF. V usage is TRBV4-3 and J usage is TRBJ1-1, with no clear D. The germline CDR1 and CDR2 sequences are LGHNA and YSLEER. V shed 0 bases and J shed 1 base, with 3 bases lying between them. This CDR3 contains 13 residues.

The chain links TRBV10-1 to TRBJ2-7; a possible D gene is TRBD1 (6 bases). V was pared by 4 bases and J by 7 bases, with 20 bases between. Germline CDR1 WNHNN, CDR2 SYGVQD (reference sequence). CDR3 length equals 15 residues. The CDR3 loop is CASSGCQGPYREQYV. As DNA, the CDR3 is TGCGCCAGCAGTGGCTGTCAGGGGCCGTACAGGGAGCAGTACGTC.

V and J are TRBV9 and TRBJ2-1, with 8 bases that match TRBD2. The CDR3 contains 16 residues. The germline gives CDR1 SGDLS, CDR2 YYNGEE. After removal of 4 bases from V and 6 bases from J, the junction contained 12 bases not matched to a gene. CDR3 region: CASSPRNSGASNEQFF. In DNA, the CDR3 is TGTGCCAGCAGCCCCCGTAATAGCGGGGCTAGCAATGAGCAGTTCTTC.

This chain connects TRBV5-6 to TRBJ1-2, with a tentative D call TRBD1 (6 bases). The CDR3 contains 16 residues. Per the germline V gene, CDR1 is SGHDT and CDR2 is YYEEEE. Trimming removed 0 bases from V and 5 bases from J, with 17 bases in between. Written as DNA, the CDR3 is TGTGCCAGCAGCTTGGTTGATGGACAGAGATTTTATGGCTACACCTTC. This gives the protein CASSLVDGQRFYGYTF.

This sequence joins TRBV5-5 and TRBJ1-6, with D tentatively TRBD1 (5 bases). Germline V gene lookup returns CDR1 SGHKS and CDR2 YYEKEE (reference sequence). This CDR3 comprises 17 residues. V was pared by 2 bases and J by 0 bases, with 12 bases between. The CDR3 region has the DNA TGTGCCAGCAGCTTTCGGGACGGAGTCTCCTATAATTCACCCCTCCACTTT. Amino acids: CASSFRDGVSYNSPLHF.

The chain has TRBV4-3 and TRBJ2-2; 9 nucleotides match TRBD2. This CDR3 contains 18 residues. Trimming removed 0 bases from V and 3 bases from J; junction bases left unmatched: 8. Germline assignment: CDR1 LGHNA and CDR2 YSLEER. Here the CDR3 DNA reads TGCGCCAGCAGCCAAGATAGGGCTAGCGGGGTGTACACCGGGGAGCTGTTTTTT. Translating gives CASSQDRASGVYTGELFF.

The genes are TRBV23-1 and TRBJ2-6; the D is unclear. TRBV23-1 is labeled an ORF, and its function is uncertain. The CDR3 runs 16 residues. The V end was cut by 0 bases, the J end by 0 bases, with 6 bases between. In nucleotides, the CDR3 is TGCGCCAGCAGTCAATCTCCGAGCTCTGGGGCCAACGTCCTGACTTTC. It is translated as CASSQSPSSGANVLTF.

In this sample, this clone turned up once. The CDR3 here is CASSFLEQETQYF. The CDR3 DNA sequence: TGTGCCAGCAGCTTCCTCGAGCAAGAGACCCAGTACTTC. V is TRBV7-2 and J is TRBJ2-5; D not certain. The CDR3 length is 13 residues. V was pared by 3 bases and J by 2 bases, with 7 bases between. The germline V gene encodes CDR1 SGHTA and CDR2 FQGNSA.

This chain connects TRBV28 to TRBJ1-3; maybe TRBD1 (5 bases). The germline V gene encodes CDR1 MDHEN and CDR2 SYDVKM. The V end was cut by 6 bases, the J end by 4 bases, with 16 bases between. The CDR3 is 15 amino acids. The CDR3 reads CASSQGPATGNTIYF. In DNA form, the CDR3 reads TGTGCCAGCAGCCAGGGACCTGCAACGGGAAACACCATATATTTT.

CDR3 sequence (DNA): TGTGCCAGCAGCTTATTACAGGGTCACAATCAGCCCCAGCATTTT. It encodes CASSLLQGHNQPQHF. The chain combines TRBV7-6 with TRBJ1-5; TRBD1 is a possible D gene (6 bases). CDR3 length: 15 residues. Trimming removed 2 bases from V and 3 bases from J, with 11 bases in between. CDR1 and CDR2 (germline): SGHVS, FNYEAQ.

V gene TRBV14 combines with J gene TRBJ2-2; the D gene is possibly TRBD1 (6 bases). V lost 4 bases, J lost 9 bases, and 9 bases lay in between. The CDR3 has 12 amino acids. Germline values: CDR1 SGHDN, CDR2 FVKESK. CDR3 protein: CASSPGGRELFF. CDR3 nucleotides: TGTGCCAGCAGCCCTGGGGGCCGGGAGCTGTTTTTT.

The chain uses TRBV7-6 and TRBJ1-1; D remains unclear. The CDR3 totals 13 residues. The ends were cut back, 4 bases at V and 7 bases at J, with 13 bases in the middle. The germline V gene has CDR1 SGHVS and CDR2 FNYEAQ. The CDR3 sequence: CASSSGWGNEAFF. The DNA for the CDR3 is TGTGCCAGCAGCTCCGGTTGGGGAAATGAAGCTTTCTTT.

This clone was detected only once. The rearrangement uses TRBV9 and TRBJ2-2; D remains unclear. CDR3 length: 12 amino acids. Trimming took off 0 bases at V and 7 bases at J, with 4 bases between the two ends. CDR1 and CDR2 from the germline V gene are SGDLS and YYNGEE. Here the CDR3 DNA reads TGTGCCAGCAGCGTAGGGGTCGGGGAGCTGTTTTTT. This codes for CASSVGVGELFF.

The chain recombines TRBV4-1 with TRBJ1-5, with 7 bases matching TRBD1. Per germline, CDR1 MGHRA and CDR2 YSYEKL. This CDR3 is 15 amino acids long. Trimming cost V 2 bases and J 3 bases; bases outside gene matches: 4. The CDR3, as DNA: TGCGCCAGCAGCCAAAGACAGGGCAACAATCAGCCCCAGCATTTT. Encoded protein: CASSQRQGNNQPQHF.

This clone was recorded only once. This chain connects TRBV6-5 to TRBJ2-7; 10 bases agree with TRBD1. J lost 2 bases, V lost 6 bases, and 7 bases had no gene match. The CDR3 runs to 15 residues. Germline CDR1 is MNHEY and CDR2 is SVGAGI. CDR3 in DNA: TGTGCCAGCAGCCCGGACAGGGGGGGAACCTACGAGCAGTACGTC. Translated: CASSPDRGGTYEQYV.

The chain carries TRBV6-6 and TRBJ2-7; perhaps TRBD2 as D (5 bases). Looked up from germline, CDR1 is MNHNY and CDR2 is SVGAGI (reference sequence). V lost 4 bases and J lost 0, with 10 bases in between. This CDR3 contains 14 residues. CDR3 sequence reads: CASSFGVISYEQYF. Here the CDR3 DNA reads TGTGCCAGCAGTTTCGGGGTGATCTCCTACGAGCAGTACTTC.

The chain carries TRBV2 and TRBJ2-5; D call uncertain. Deletions cut 2 bases from V and 5 bases from J, with 15 bases between. Germline loops: CDR1 SNHLY, CDR2 FYNNEI. The CDR3 covers 15 residues. CDR3 sequence: CASSERYLGLETQYF. The CDR3 DNA reads TGTGCCAGCAGTGAAAGGTACCTTGGGCTGGAGACCCAGTACTTC.